In its sample, the clone carrying this T cell receptor beta chain was seen a few times. What it recognizes is unknown. The record originates from a study of blood T cells in healthy people across ages. Study-level points and caveats: Percentage of naive T cells showed a strong correlation with TCR beta diversity. Observed TCR beta diversity per million T cells went down as age went up. This fall followed a roughly linear course with age.

Losses at the gene ends were 1 base for V and 5 bases for J; bases not matched to a gene: 3. This CDR3 is built from 14 residues. CDR1 SGHTA and CDR2 FQGNSA come from the germline V gene. Combining a sample-barcoded 5' primer with a J-beta primer mix, a second PCR ran for roughly 6 to 12 cycles. Via MiXCR, TCRdb re-called the 5' RACE reads, giving one row per CDR3 protein. The sample yields about 780,000 distinct CDR3 sequences, around a quarter seen once. This sample was shared with a second study, whose subject was T cells of mothers and their children.

The sample comprised blood. The clonotype was recovered from a boy between 10 and 17 years old in good health. This chain links TRBV7-2 with TRBJ2-5; TRBD2 matches at 8 bases. CDR3 sequence: CASSLGGLGETQYF. DNA of the CDR3: TGTGCCAGCAGCTTAGGGGGACTAGGGGAGACCCAGTACTTC.